The following is a TCR beta chain sequence with its context. This sample is drawn from a study of OX40 agonist ivuxolimab in advanced cancers. Across the whole study: Patients got intravenous ivuxolimab at 0.01 to 10 mg/kg every 2 weeks.

Germline trimming cut 7 bases from V and 3 bases from J; bases unmatched to any gene: 14. Per germline, CDR1 SGHKS and CDR2 YYEKEE (reference sequence). The CDR3 extends over 16 amino acids. Using immunoSEQ multiplex PCR, the repertoire was profiled, and TCRdb retains in-frame clones only, with some absent. Of tens of thousands of clones detected, around 82% appear once; the ten largest clones hold 15% to 20%. This specimen consisted of CD4+ or CD8+ T cells sorted from blood, obtained in a trial of the OX40 agonist ivuxolimab. This clonotype was obtained from an adult with an advanced solid tumor such as melanoma, head and neck, liver or kidney cancer. V is TRBV5-5 and J is TRBJ2-7; 9 bases are a match to TRBD1. This CDR3 is CASARLGTGRIYEQYF. CDR3 coding DNA: TGTGCCAGCGCTCGTTTGGGGACAGGGCGAATCTACGAGCAGTACTTC.